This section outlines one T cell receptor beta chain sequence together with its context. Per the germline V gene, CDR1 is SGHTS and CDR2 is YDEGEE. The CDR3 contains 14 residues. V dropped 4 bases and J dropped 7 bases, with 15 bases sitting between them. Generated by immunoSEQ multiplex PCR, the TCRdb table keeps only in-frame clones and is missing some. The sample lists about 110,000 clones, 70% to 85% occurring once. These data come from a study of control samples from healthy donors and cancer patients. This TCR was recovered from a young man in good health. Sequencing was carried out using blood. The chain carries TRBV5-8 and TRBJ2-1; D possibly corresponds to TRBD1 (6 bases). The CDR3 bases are TGTGCCAGCAGCCCCCTCAGGGGCGCGAATGAGCAGTTCTTC. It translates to CASSPLRGANEQFF.